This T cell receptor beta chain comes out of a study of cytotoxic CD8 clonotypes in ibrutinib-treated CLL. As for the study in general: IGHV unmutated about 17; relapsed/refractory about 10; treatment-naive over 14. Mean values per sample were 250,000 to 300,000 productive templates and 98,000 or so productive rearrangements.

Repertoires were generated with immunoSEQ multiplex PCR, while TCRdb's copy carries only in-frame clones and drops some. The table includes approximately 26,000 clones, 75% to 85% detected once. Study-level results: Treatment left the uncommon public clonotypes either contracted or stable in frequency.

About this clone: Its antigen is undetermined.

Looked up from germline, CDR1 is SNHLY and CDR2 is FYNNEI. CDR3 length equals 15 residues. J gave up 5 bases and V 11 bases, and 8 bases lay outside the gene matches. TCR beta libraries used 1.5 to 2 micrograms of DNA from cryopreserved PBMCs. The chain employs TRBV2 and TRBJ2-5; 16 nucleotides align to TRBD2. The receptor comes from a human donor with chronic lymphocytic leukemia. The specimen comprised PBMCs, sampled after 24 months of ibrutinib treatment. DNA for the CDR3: TGTGCCTCCCCCCCGGGACTAGCGGGGGGGGAGACCCAGTACTTC. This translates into CASPPGLAGGETQYF.